A selection of T cell receptor beta chains follows, all from one sample in a study of chemoradiotherapy in HPV16-positive cancers. This table comes from immunoSEQ multiplex PCR, and its TCRdb copy is limited to in-frame clones, with some not included. Of 13,000 or so clones listed, around 89% are singletons. The material was blood, obtained from a patient who underwent chemoradiotherapy. The receptors originated from a human donor with HPV-associated anogenital cancer. The conserved cysteine and the conserved F or W are not part of the CDR3 here. The order of the fields is CDR3 protein, V gene.

ASSLDWGTGGRETQY	TRBV5-1
ASSLQGGLYEQY	TRBV27
ASSEDRDTGELF	TRBV25-1
ASAGGGGQETQY	TRBV5-1
ASSFLGYNQPQH	TRBV27
AWSIGTDTQY	TRBV30
ASSPGHSNTEAF	TRBV5-1
ASSLRGEDTQY	TRBV27
ASSAGRGYGYT	TRBV11-3
ASSEFYEAF	TRBV25-1
SVVVAGRTDTQY	TRBV29-1
ASSPNSGVNTEAF	TRBV7-9
ATRGRGAGDTQY	TRBV5-6
ASSLLGAGQETQY	TRBV7-2
ASSPGVGYT	TRBV19
SVGRWRELFNYGYT	TRBV29-1
ASSWGDYGYT	TRBV5-1
RVIVNTEAF	TRBV20-1
SATGQGEEKLF	TRBV29-1
ASSQGGLSPLH	TRBV4-2
ASSYRPRGAMNTEAF	TRBV13
ASSPSPGGQFDTIY	TRBV6-6
ASSFGGVGAEAF	TRBV7-9
AWREQGLNQPQH	TRBV30
ASSLVGSASTDTQY	TRBV7-9
AVVGDTEAF	TRBV2
STNLRVGTEAF	TRBV29-1
SARTGGFGEAF	TRBV29-1
ASSRELAGPSGNTIY	TRBV4-3
ASNLGNPGQINTEAF	TRBV7-3
ASNDNPEKLF	TRBV6-1
ASTLAGGRTDTQY	TRBV4-2
ASSFGTGRVGELF	TRBV19
ASSYSPGNTGELF	TRBV6-5
ASSRAGSTDPVAQY	TRBV4-1
ASSLSPDLTKAKNIQY	TRBV28
ASSFLGGDNEQF	TRBV11-3
ASSFAGGEETQY	TRBV5-4
ASSPGIGPARDSPLH	TRBV7-9
SVEGRAGVHNEQF	TRBV29-1